There are a few counts of the clone carrying this T cell receptor beta chain. The table came from immunoSEQ multiplex PCR; TCRdb's copy has only in-frame clones and leaves some out. The sample consists of 90,000 to 110,000 clones, around 83% of them appearing once. This entry comes from a study of cytomegalovirus exposure and HLA in healthy donors. Germline CDR1 and CDR2: MDHEN and SYDVKM. The V gene lost 6 bases and the J gene lost 9 bases, with 9 bases spanning the gap. The CDR3 runs to 11 residues. The chain is built from TRBV28 and TRBJ1-5; no clear D. Sequenced: PBMCs. This TCR derives from a woman in her late teens or twenties in good health and CMV-seropositive. CDR3 sequence reads: CASSWPGPQHF. CDR3 nucleotides: TGTGCCAGCAGCTGGCCGGGGCCCCAGCATTTT.